This TCR beta chain was observed in a study of T cell changes during pregnancy in multiple sclerosis. Between the trimmed V and J ends, which lost 5 bases and 5 bases, there was a span of 18 bases. CDR3 length: 15 residues. Germline lookup yields CDR1 SEHNR and CDR2 FQNEAQ (reference sequence). Sequenced by immunoSEQ multiplex PCR; TCRdb stores in-frame clones only, minus some. The sample lists fewer than 40,000 clones, more than 90% seen once, with 9.5% to 13% in the top ten. The sequencing here drew on CD8+ T cells from peripheral blood mononuclear cells, taken after pregnancy. The clonotype originates from a female donor with multiple sclerosis, enrolled in a pregnancy study. This chain connects TRBV7-9 to TRBJ1-2; D is possibly TRBD1 (6 bases). This chain's CDR3 is CASSAGAASGYGYTF. The CDR3 bases are TGTGCCAGCAGCGCGGGGGCAGCGAGCGGTTATGGCTACACCTTC. The whole variable domain, filled in from reference TRBV7-9 and TRBJ1-2, reads DTGVSQNPRHKITKRGQNVTFRCDPISEHNRLYWYRQTLGQGPEFLTYFQNEAQLEKSRLLSDRFSAERPKGSFSTLEIQRTEQGDSAMYLCASSAGAASGYGYTFGSGTRLTVV.